This T cell receptor beta chain was observed in a study of T-cell memory formation after mild COVID-19. With V trimmed by 6 bases and J by 4 bases, 3 bases remained unmatched. The CDR3 spans 15 residues. CDR1 and CDR2 (germline): ENHRY, SYGVKD. Broader study findings: Those CD4+ clones that contracted were mainly in CM and EM (CD8+ ones in EMRA). Contracting clones from day 15 to 85 had balanced CD4/CD8; later expanders favoured CD4+.

Comments on this clonotype: The antigen is undetermined.

The authors produced TCR alpha and TCR beta cDNA libraries with sample barcodes and UMIs by 5'RACE using constant-segment primers. TCRdb re-called the 5' RACE reads through MiXCR, storing one row per CDR3 protein. The data hold around 430,000 distinct CDR3 sequences, with roughly 15% observed a single time. The sequence came from a man aged 18 to 30 who had mild COVID-19 (a few samples of this study predate the infection). Cell type and time point are not known. What was sequenced was PBMCs or a T cell subset sorted from them (not recorded which). The V call is TRBV10-3, the J call TRBJ2-3, with 14 bases fitting TRBD2. The CDR3 DNA reads TGTGCCATCAGGGGGACTAGCGGGGGCCCAGATACGCAGTATTTT. Protein product: CAIRGTSGGPDTQYF.